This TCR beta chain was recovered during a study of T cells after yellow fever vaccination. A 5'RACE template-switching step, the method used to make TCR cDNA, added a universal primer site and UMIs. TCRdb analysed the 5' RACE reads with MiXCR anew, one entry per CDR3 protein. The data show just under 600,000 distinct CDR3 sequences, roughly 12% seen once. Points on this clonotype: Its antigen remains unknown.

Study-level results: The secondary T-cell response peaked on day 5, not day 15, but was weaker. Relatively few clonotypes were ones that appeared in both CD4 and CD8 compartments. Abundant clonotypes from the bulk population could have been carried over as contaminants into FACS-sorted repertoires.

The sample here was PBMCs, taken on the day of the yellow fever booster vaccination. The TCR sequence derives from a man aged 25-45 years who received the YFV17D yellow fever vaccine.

CDR3 DNA: TGTGCCAGCAGCCAGGACAGGGGCAGAAATCAGCCCCAGCATTTT. This encodes CASSQDRGRNQPQHF. This chain links TRBV6-2 or TRBV6-3 with TRBJ1-5, with 9 nucleotides matching TRBD1. Trimming took 6 bases from V and 4 from J; bases not matched to a gene: 7. The CDR3 is 15 residues long. Germline lookup yields CDR1 MNHEY and CDR2 SVGEGT.